The 23 T cell receptor beta chains presented below share a single source sample, sequenced in a study of radiotherapy plus CTLA-4 blockade in lung cancer. Generated by immunoSEQ multiplex PCR, the TCRdb table keeps only in-frame clones and is missing some. The table includes about 38,000 clones, over 70% detected once. The sequencing used peripheral blood, collected from a patient treated with radiotherapy plus ipilimumab. All receptors come from a human donor with non-small cell lung cancer who had stable disease on radiotherapy plus ipilimumab.

In its sample, this clone was seen a few times. The chain combines TRBV29-1 with TRBJ2-7; D not resolved. Germline V gene lookup returns CDR1 SQVTM and CDR2 ANQGSEA. Trimming removed 4 bases at V and 1 base at J, with 2 bases between. The CDR3 spans 10 residues. CDR3 protein: CSVVSYEQYF. The CDR3 DNA is TGCAGCGTTGTTTCCTACGAGCAGTACTTC.

This clone was found a few times. This chain links TRBV6-1 with TRBJ2-2; D is uncertain. Germline CDR1 and CDR2: MNHNS and SASEGT. The CDR3 contains 15 residues. V was pared by 2 bases and J by 6 bases, with 13 bases between. This chain's CDR3 is CASSENPTIPGELFF. CDR3 DNA sequence: TGTGCCAGCAGTGAAAACCCCACGATCCCCGGGGAGCTGTTTTTT.

In this sample, this clone turned up a few times. The CDR3 DNA reads TGTGCCATCAGACAGGGGGCATATGGAAACACCATATATTTT. This gives the protein CAIRQGAYGNTIYF. This sequence joins TRBV10-3 and TRBJ1-3; 9 bases are shared with TRBD1. CDR1 and CDR2 from the germline V gene are ENHRY and SYGVKD. Trimming at V came to 6 bases and at J to 3 bases, leaving 3 bases not matched to a gene. This CDR3 comprises 14 residues.

This clone was seen only once. The rearrangement joins TRBV7-9 to TRBJ1-1; D unclear. Germline CDR1 is SEHNR and CDR2 is FQNEAQ (reference sequence). Trimming left V 5 bases short and J 2 bases short, with 9 bases between. This CDR3 contains 13 residues. CDR3 bases: TGTGCCAGCAGCCCCGATCAAAACACTGAAGCTTTCTTT. Its protein product is CASSPDQNTEAFF.

V gene TRBV7-2 combines with J gene TRBJ1-3; TRBD1 matches at 8 bases. Trimming cost V 3 bases and J 5 bases; bases outside gene matches: 3. CDR1 SGHTA and CDR2 FQGNSA come from the germline V gene. CDR3 length equals 14 residues. CDR3 bases: TGTGCCAGCAGCTTCAGGGGGCGAAGAAACACCATATATTTT. Amino acid sequence: CASSFRGRRNTIYF.

This chain joins TRBV2 and TRBJ1-3, with D perhaps TRBD1 (5 bases). In germline, CDR1 is SNHLY, CDR2 FYNNEI. V was shortened by 3 bases and J by 8 bases, with 14 bases between the two germline ends. CDR3 length: 14 residues. CDR3 amino acids: CASSEYGRVDTIYF. The CDR3 DNA sequence: TGTGCCAGCAGTGAGTACGGCAGGGTGGACACCATATATTTT.

This clone occurred once. The chain couples TRBV11-2 to TRBJ2-3; no firm D call. The V gene lost 8 bases and the J gene lost 14 bases, with 11 bases spanning the gap. Per the germline V gene, CDR1 is SGHAT and CDR2 is FQNNGV. The CDR3 loop spans 9 amino acids. The CDR3 DNA is TGTGCCAGCGGCCCCCCAACGTATTTT. This translates into CASGPPTYF.

The chain couples TRBV30 to TRBJ1-2, with a tentative D call TRBD1 (6 bases). Germline V CDR1 and CDR2: GTSNPN, SVGIG (reference sequence). This CDR3 region has 16 residues. V lost 4 bases and J 7 bases, leaving 25 bases between the germline ends. The DNA of the CDR3 is TGTGCCTGGATGGGATCCACACGGGGGCAGTATTCTGGCTACACCTTC. Its protein product is CAWMGSTRGQYSGYTF.

This chain joins TRBV11-3 and TRBJ1-1; tentatively, D is TRBD1 (6 bases). CDR3 length: 14 residues. CDR1 is SGHNT, CDR2 YENEEA, per germline. Trimming shortened V by 5 bases and J by 3 bases, and 13 bases separated the two germline ends. The CDR3 sequence: CASSLRDIHTEAFF. CDR3 in DNA: TGTGCCAGCAGCCTCCGGGACATTCACACTGAAGCTTTCTTT.

Points on this clone: At one end the junction does not follow the germline gene, possibly because of a read error. As DNA, the CDR3 is TGTGCCAGCAATAGACAGGGTAACACTGAAGCTTCCTTT. It yields the protein CASNRQGNTEASF. The chain couples TRBV6-6 to TRBJ1-1; 7 nucleotides align to TRBD1. Per the germline V gene, CDR1 is MNHNY and CDR2 is SVGAGI (reference sequence). The CDR3 consists of 13 residues.

The chain recombines TRBV6-5 with TRBJ1-1; TRBD1 might be the D (5 bases). CDR3 size: 15 residues. Trimming left V 4 bases short and J 1 base short, with 13 bases between. Germline CDR1 is MNHEY and CDR2 is SVGAGI. CDR3 in amino acids: CASSSPSQENTEAFF. The CDR3, as DNA: TGTGCCAGCAGTTCACCTTCACAGGAGAACACTGAAGCTTTCTTT.

The chain carries TRBV13 and TRBJ2-2; 7 bases align to TRBD2. The ends lost 1 base at V and 1 base at J; junction bases unmatched: 0. Looked up from germline, CDR1 is PRHDT and CDR2 is FYEKMQ (reference sequence). The CDR3 is made up of 15 amino acids. In DNA, the CDR3 is TGTGCCAGCAGCTTAGCTAGCGGGAACACCGGGGAGCTGTTTTTT. Protein: CASSLASGNTGELFF.

V and J are TRBV27 and TRBJ1-2; a weak D match, TRBD1 (6 bases). CDR1 is MNHEY and CDR2 is SMNVEV in the germline V gene (reference sequence). Trimming took 3 bases from V and 4 from J, leaving 12 bases between them. The CDR3 is 14 residues long. The chain's CDR3 is CASSLSGQLYGYTF. The CDR3 coding sequence is TGTGCCAGCAGTTTGTCAGGACAGCTCTATGGCTACACCTTC.

The rearrangement joins TRBV19 to TRBJ1-5; D unclear. CDR3 size: 13 residues. V was pared by 6 bases and J by 7 bases, with 13 bases between. The germline V gene has CDR1 LNHDA and CDR2 SQIVND (reference sequence). DNA for the CDR3: TGTGCCAGTAGCCCCAATCGTGGACAGCCCCAGCATTTT. This sequence encodes CASSPNRGQPQHF.

This clone was counted only a few times. The genes are TRBV4-3 and TRBJ1-5; D gene ambiguous. V dropped 4 bases and J dropped 5 bases, with 12 bases sitting between them. The CDR3 spans 14 residues. Germline V gene lookup returns CDR1 LGHNA and CDR2 YSLEER. CDR3 sequence (DNA): TGCGCCAGCAGCCCATTGTCCGCCGATCAGCCCCAGCATTTT. This sequence encodes CASSPLSADQPQHF.

This clone appeared a few times. The chain links TRBV5-8 to TRBJ1-5; a possible D gene is TRBD1 (6 bases). The V end lost 0 bases, the J end lost 3 bases, and 10 bases lay between the germline ends. Germline lookup yields CDR1 SGHTS and CDR2 YDEGEE. This CDR3 is built from 15 residues. CDR3 sequence reads: CASSLGTVDNQPQHF. CDR3 DNA: TGTGCCAGCAGCTTGGGGACAGTCGACAATCAGCCCCAGCATTTT.

The chain has TRBV15 and TRBJ1-6, with unresolved D. Germline values: CDR1 LNHNV, CDR2 YYDKDF (reference sequence). This CDR3 region has 12 residues. V lost 1 base to trimming and J lost 7 bases, with 2 bases between them. This CDR3 reads CATSRVNSPLHF. The CDR3 DNA follows: TGTGCCACCAGCAGAGTAAATTCACCCCTCCACTTT.

The V call is TRBV13, the J call TRBJ1-5; D is ambiguous. Between the trimmed V and J ends, which lost 3 bases and 0 bases, there was a span of 9 bases. Per germline, CDR1 PRHDT and CDR2 FYEKMQ (reference sequence). The CDR3 contains 15 residues. The CDR3 spells CASSFGRISNQPQHF. The CDR3 coding sequence is TGTGCCAGCAGCTTCGGACGGATTAGCAATCAGCCCCAGCATTTT.

The V call is TRBV6-6, the J call TRBJ2-1; 8 nucleotides align to TRBD1. Germline loops: CDR1 MNHNY, CDR2 SVGAGI (reference sequence). V shed 6 bases, J shed 2 bases, and the junction held 9 bases outside the gene matches. CDR3 length: 16 amino acids. The CDR3 DNA reads TGTGCCAGCAGCCCCCGGGACAGGACGACCTACAATGAGCAGTTCTTC. It encodes CASSPRDRTTYNEQFF.

This clone was seen only a few times. The rearrangement joins TRBV4-3 to TRBJ1-2, with D possibly being TRBD1 (5 bases). Trimming removed 0 bases from V and 8 bases from J, with 10 bases in between. CDR3 size: 13 residues. The germline CDR1 and CDR2 sequences are LGHNA and YSLEER. The chain's CDR3 is CASSQEGLRGYTF. CDR3 sequence (DNA): TGCGCCAGCAGCCAAGAGGGACTGAGAGGCTACACCTTC.

The gene calls are TRBV28 and TRBJ1-5, with 8 bases lining up with TRBD1. The CDR3 is 15 amino acids. V shed 6 bases and J 3 bases; nucleotides not matched to a gene: 7. Germline-derived CDR1 and CDR2 are MDHEN and SYDVKM. The CDR3 region has the DNA TGTGCCAGCAGGAGGAGGACAGGGCCCAATCAGCCCCAGCATTTT. Protein product: CASRRRTGPNQPQHF.

V and J are TRBV6-6 and TRBJ1-2; 9 nucleotides align to TRBD1. This CDR3 has 15 amino acids. In germline, CDR1 is MNHNY, CDR2 SVGAGI (reference sequence). Trimming took 7 bases from V and 5 from J; bases not matched to a gene: 11. The CDR3 loop reads CASKPTGGNGYGYTF. CDR3 nucleotide sequence: TGTGCCAGCAAGCCCACAGGGGGCAATGGATATGGCTACACCTTC.

V usage is TRBV4-3 and J usage is TRBJ1-4; 7 positions agree with TRBD1. J gave up 0 bases and V 2 bases, and 21 bases lay outside the gene matches. The CDR3 runs to 22 residues. The V gene's germline CDR1 is LGHNA and CDR2 YSLEER. CDR3: CASSQLLGEQGGSLATNEKLFF. The CDR3 bases are TGCGCCAGCAGCCAACTCCTAGGGGAGCAGGGGGGATCACTTGCAACTAATGAAAAACTGTTTTTT.